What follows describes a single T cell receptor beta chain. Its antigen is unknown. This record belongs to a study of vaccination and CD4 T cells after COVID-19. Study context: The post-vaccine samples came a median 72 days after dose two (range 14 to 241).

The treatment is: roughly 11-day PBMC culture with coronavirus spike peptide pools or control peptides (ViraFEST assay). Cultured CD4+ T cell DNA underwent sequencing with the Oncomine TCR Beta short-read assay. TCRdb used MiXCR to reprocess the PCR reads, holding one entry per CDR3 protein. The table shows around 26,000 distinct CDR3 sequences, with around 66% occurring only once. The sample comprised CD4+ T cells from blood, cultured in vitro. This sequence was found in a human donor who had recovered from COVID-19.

The CDR3 region has the DNA TGTGCCACTACGGGACTACCCACCGGGGAGCTGTTTTTT. It translates to CATTGLPTGELFF. This chain links TRBV15 with TRBJ2-2; 7 nucleotides align to TRBD2. Losses at the gene ends were 9 bases for V and 4 bases for J; bases not matched to a gene: 5. Germline V gene sequence: CDR1 LNHNV, CDR2 YYDKDF (reference sequence). The CDR3 extends over 13 amino acids.